The clone carrying this TCR beta chain turned up a few times. What it binds is not known. Isolation of CD4+ naive, central memory, regulatory and stem cell-like memory cells was achieved by sorting via CD45RO/CCR7/CD25/CD127/CD95/CD27. The isolated RNA, all of it, was reverse transcribed, so expressed TCRB transcripts were what got sequenced. Assay: immunoSEQ multiplex PCR; the TCRdb copy retains only in-frame clones and omits some. The sample lists 600,000 to 700,000 clones, 12% seen once, with around 0.12% in the top ten. The data stem from a study of beta chain features in type 1 diabetes. Study outcomes and limitations: Short templates might get an advantage during PCR, and this would be equal in patients and controls. In comparison with healthy donors, patients had naive, central memory and Treg TCRB repertoires that appeared more similar. Type 1 diabetes patients had moderately but significantly shorter TCRB CDR3s in all four CD4+ subsets.

V lost 0 bases, J lost 2 bases, and 7 bases lay in between. The CDR3 covers 14 residues. Germline V lookup: CDR1 SEHNR, CDR2 FQNEAQ (reference sequence). This TCR derives from a man aged 30 to 45 with type 1 diabetes. The chain uses TRBV7-9 and TRBJ1-1, with a tentative D call TRBD1 (6 bases). The sample taken for sequencing was naive CD4+ T cells from blood. In DNA form, the CDR3 reads TGTGCCAGCAGCTTAGCGGACAGTAACACTGAAGCTTTCTTT. It translates to CASSLADSNTEAFF.